The 14 T cell receptor beta chains below come from one sample, sequenced in a study of tumor and adjacent non-tumor tissue in lung cancer. RNA was extracted from bulk tissue without any cell sorting. The normal lung tissue was taken more than 3 cm from the tumor edge. A modified ARM-PCR protocol with three rounds of nested PCR amplified TCRbeta. In TCRdb, the multiplex PCR reads were re-called with MiXCR into one record per CDR3 protein. The sample includes tens of thousands of distinct CDR3 sequences, 74% of them seen just once. Sequenced material: distant non-tumor lung tissue. Receptors were obtained from a woman aged 55 to 70 with non-small cell lung cancer.

This clonotype appeared many times. The gene calls are TRBV20-1 and TRBJ1-6; perhaps TRBD1 as D (5 bases). The CDR3 loop spans 13 amino acids. V shed 7 bases and J shed 9 bases, with 16 bases lying between them. Germline V gene lookup returns CDR1 DFQATT and CDR2 SNEGSKA (reference sequence). The CDR3 loop reads CSDERGRGSPLHF. The CDR3 region has the DNA TGCAGTGACGAACGGGGCCGAGGTTCACCCCTCCACTTT.

The J gene is TRBJ2-3, the V gene TRBV29-1; TRBD2 is a possible D gene (6 bases). CDR3 size: 15 residues. V was trimmed by 1 base and J by 5 bases, leaving 16 bases between them. Germline assignment: CDR1 SQVTM and CDR2 ANQGSEA. The CDR3 DNA sequence: TGCAGCGTTGAAGTAAGGGACGGGGGAAGAGATACGCAGTATTTT. Protein sequence: CSVEVRDGGRDTQYF.

Details on this clonotype: Since a much larger clone is just one base distant, this may be a read error. The chain recombines TRBV11-2 with TRBJ1-3; D ambiguous. V was shortened by 7 bases and J by 0 bases, with 13 bases between the two germline ends. The CDR3 runs to 15 residues. The germline gives CDR1 SGHAT, CDR2 FQNNGV. In DNA, the CDR3 is TGTGCCAGCATCCCCCAAAGAGTCTCTGGAAACACCATATATTTT. This translates into CASIPQRVSGNTIYF.

This clonotype was seen a few times. This likely comes from a read error, as the CDR3 has no conserved phenylalanine or tryptophan at its end. The chain couples TRBV6-2 or TRBV6-3 to TRBJ2-7; tentative D call: TRBD1 (7 bases). V was clipped by 2 bases and J by 4 bases, with 12 bases between them. CDR1 and CDR2 from the germline V gene are MNHEY and SVGEGT. This CDR3 has 14 residues. CDR3: CASSYGGTAYEQYT. The CDR3 region has the DNA TGTGCCAGCAGTTACGGAGGGACAGCATACGAGCAGTACACC.

This clonotype was seen ten or more times. The chain has TRBV7-8 and TRBJ1-2, with D unclear. The CDR3 contains 11 residues. Germline lookup yields CDR1 SGHVS and CDR2 FQNEAQ. Trimming took 11 bases from V and 5 from J, leaving 12 bases between them. The CDR3 bases are TGTGCCGTGGGAAGGTCATATGGCTACACCTTC. It translates to CAVGRSYGYTF.

This CDR3 is CASSLSVAANEKLFF. The DNA of the CDR3 is TGCGCCAGCAGCTTGTCGGTTGCAGCTAATGAAAAACTGTTTTTT. This chain links TRBV5-1 with TRBJ1-4, with D unclear. This CDR3 comprises 15 residues. Germline V gene sequence: CDR1 SGHRS, CDR2 YFSETQ. The ends were cut back, 1 base at V and 3 bases at J, with 10 bases in the middle.

V usage is TRBV6-5 and J usage is TRBJ2-5, with TRBD2 identical over 14 bases. This CDR3 is 16 amino acids long. V lost 6 bases to trimming and J lost 9 bases; unmatched junction nucleotides: 12. CDR1 and CDR2 (germline): MNHEY, SVGAGI. This CDR3 reads CASRGSLTSGRAAQYF. In nucleotides, the CDR3 is TGTGCCAGCAGGGGCAGCCTGACTAGCGGGAGGGCGGCCCAGTACTTC.

On this clonotype itself: A read error may produce the germline difference seen at one junction end. This chain joins TRBV4-3 and TRBJ2-7; TRBD2 agrees at 11 bases. In germline, CDR1 is LGHNA, CDR2 YSLEER. The CDR3 totals 15 residues. The CDR3 sequence: CASSLRLAGTYEQIF. CDR3 sequence (DNA): TGCGCCAGCAGCCTGCGACTAGCGGGAACCTACGAGCAGATCTTC.

In the case of this clonotype: A much larger clone is a single base away; this may be a read error. Here the CDR3 DNA reads TGTGCCAGCAGCTTAGTGGATAGGAGCACAGATACGAAGTATTTT. It encodes CASSLVDRSTDTKYF. The genes are TRBV11-2 and TRBJ2-3; D unresolved. The CDR3 runs to 15 residues. The germline CDR1 and CDR2 sequences are SGHAT and FQNNGV.

Points on this clonotype: One junction end disagrees with the germline gene, perhaps due to a read error. The CDR3, as DNA: TGCAGTGCCCCGAGTGGAAGCAATCAGTCCCAGCATTTT. Its translation: CSAPSGSNQSQHF. The chain uses TRBV20-1 and TRBJ1-5; unclear D gene. The germline gives CDR1 DFQATT, CDR2 SNEGSKA (reference sequence). The CDR3 contains 13 residues.

This clonotype was counted a few times. V is TRBV7-2 and J is TRBJ1-1; D is undetermined. This CDR3 comprises 14 residues. The V end lost 4 bases, the J end lost 6 bases, and 15 bases lay between the germline ends. Germline assignment: CDR1 SGHTA and CDR2 FQGNSA. The CDR3 protein is CASSSYERVSEAFF. The CDR3 DNA sequence: TGTGCCAGCAGCTCTTACGAGAGGGTATCTGAAGCTTTCTTT.

The rearrangement links TRBV29-1 to TRBJ2-7; the D gene could be TRBD1 or TRBD2 (5 bases each). Germline V CDR1 and CDR2: SQVTM, ANQGSEA. V dropped 7 bases and J dropped 7 bases, with 23 bases sitting between them. This CDR3 contains 14 residues. CDR3 sequence: CSDVAGSLRREQYF. The CDR3 DNA is TGCAGCGATGTTGCAGGGTCCCTAAGGAGGGAGCAGTACTTC.

This clonotype showed up just once. Just one base apart from a much larger clone, this may be a read error. This chain uses TRBV28 with TRBJ2-7; D uncertain. Germline V gene sequence: CDR1 MDHEN, CDR2 SYDVKM. The CDR3 has 13 residues. Deletions cut 11 bases from V and 2 bases from J, with 16 bases between. In DNA form, the CDR3 reads TGTGCCTGCCAAGGGTTCCTAACCTACGAGCAGTACTTC. Translation gives CACQGFLTYEQYF.

As for this clonotype: A read error may account for a junction end that differs from germline. This chain uses TRBV6-6 with TRBJ1-1; 9 nucleotides line up with TRBD1. From germline, CDR1 is MNHNY and CDR2 SVGAGI (reference sequence). This CDR3 has 14 residues. CDR3 in amino acids: CASSGQGRDTEALF. CDR3 sequence (DNA): TGTGCCAGCAGCGGACAGGGGCGCGACACTGAAGCTTTATTC.